Shown below are 21 T cell receptor beta chains from a single sample sequenced in a study of T cell repertoires in cytomegalovirus infection. These receptors have no identified antigens. Each CDR3 protein is one row after TCRdb ran MiXCR on the reads. The repertoire holds about 100,000 distinct CDR3 sequences, with less than 55% as singletons. The sequencing here drew on CD8+ T cells from cultured PBMCs, taken from culture after CMV antigen stimulation. The receptors originated from a human donor in good health (CMV status not recorded). Some clones in this sample may be carry-over from other donors' samples.

This clonotype was counted once. The chain links TRBV9 to TRBJ2-3, with 9 bases fitting TRBD2. CDR3 length: 15 amino acids. Germline V lookup: CDR1 SGDLS, CDR2 YYNGEE. V lost 4 bases to trimming and J lost 5 bases; unmatched junction nucleotides: 8. This CDR3 reads CASSPGGGGGDTQYF. The CDR3 DNA follows: TGTGCCAGCAGCCCCGGAGGCGGGGGGGGAGATACGCAGTATTTT. Full variable domain (missing parts from reference TRBV9 and TRBJ2-3): DSGVTQTPKHLITATGQRVTLRCSPRSGDLSVYWYQQSLDQGLQFLIQYYNGEERAKGNILERFSAQQFPDLHSELNLSSLELGDSALYFCASSPGGGGGDTQYFGPGTRLTVL.

V is TRBV20-1 and J is TRBJ2-7; D call uncertain. This CDR3 region has 13 residues. V was pared by 4 bases and J by 4 bases, with 14 bases between. Germline-derived CDR1 and CDR2 are DFQATT and SNEGSKA (reference sequence). CDR3: CSAKPTTQYEQYF. CDR3 nucleotide sequence: TGCAGTGCTAAACCCACGACCCAGTACGAGCAGTACTTC.

This clonotype was picked up a small number of times. This chain links TRBV9 with TRBJ1-1; TRBD1 might be the D (5 bases). The V end lost 0 bases, the J end lost 7 bases, and 10 bases lay between the germline ends. The germline CDR1 and CDR2 sequences are SGDLS and YYNGEE. The CDR3 totals 13 residues. CDR3 nucleotide sequence: TGTGCCAGCAGCGTAGGTTCAGGGATTGAAGCTTTCTTT. It yields the protein CASSVGSGIEAFF.

V gene TRBV14 combines with J gene TRBJ2-1; no clear D. Germline V gene lookup returns CDR1 SGHDN and CDR2 FVKESK. This CDR3 has 11 residues. The germline V and J ends were trimmed by 0 bases and 8 bases, with 2 bases remaining between them. CDR3 nucleotide sequence: TGTGCCAGCAGCCAAGAGTATGAGCAGTTCTTC. This translates into CASSQEYEQFF.

The chain links TRBV6-8 to TRBJ2-2; 7 nucleotides agree with TRBD1. Germline CDR1 is MNHGY and CDR2 is SAAAGT. The trim removed 4 bases at V and 2 bases at J, leaving 7 bases unmatched. This CDR3 comprises 16 residues. CDR3 in amino acids: CASSSLTGINTGELFF. Here the CDR3 DNA reads TGTGCCAGCAGTTCCCTGACAGGGATAAACACCGGGGAGCTGTTTTTT.

Note on this clonotype: Possible read error: a much larger clone is one base away. CDR3 residues: CASSLNTDSNQTQHF. CDR3 DNA: TGTGCCAGCAGCCTAAACACGGATAGCAATCAGACCCAGCATTTT. This rearrangement joins TRBV28 to TRBJ1-5; D remains ambiguous. CDR1 and CDR2 from the germline V gene are MDHEN and SYDVKM. The CDR3 contains 15 residues.

This clonotype was picked up many times. The J gene is TRBJ2-7, the V gene TRBV7-2; a possible D gene is TRBD2 (5 bases). The CDR3 covers 14 residues. V was clipped by 4 bases and J by 6 bases, with 16 bases between them. Germline V CDR1 and CDR2: SGHTA, FQGNSA. DNA of the CDR3: TGTGCCAGCAGCTCACCTGCTAGCTGGTCCGAGCAGTACTTC. Translation gives CASSSPASWSEQYF.

For the CDR3, the DNA is TGTGCCAGCAGCGCTTCTATGGGGACTAGCGGCCAGAGGGAGCAGTTCTTC. Protein: CASSASMGTSGQREQFF. The chain recombines TRBV9 with TRBJ2-1; 11 nucleotides align to TRBD2. CDR3 length: 17 amino acids. Germline values: CDR1 SGDLS, CDR2 YYNGEE. V shed 3 bases and J 10 bases; nucleotides not matched to a gene: 15.

The chain has TRBV10-3 and TRBJ2-3; 8 nucleotides agree with TRBD2. Germline-derived CDR1 and CDR2 are ENHRY and SYGVKD. J was trimmed by 0 bases and V by 2 bases; bases with no gene match: 13. The length of the CDR3 is 19 residues. Here the CDR3 reads CAISETNGLAGSSTDTQYF. The DNA for the CDR3 is TGTGCCATCAGTGAGACTAACGGACTAGCAGGATCTAGCACAGATACGCAGTATTTT.

The gene calls are TRBV7-9 and TRBJ1-2, with D possibly TRBD1 on 5 matching bases. The germline V gene encodes CDR1 SEHNR and CDR2 FQNEAQ (reference sequence). Trimming stripped 4 bases from V and 3 bases from J, with 15 bases between. The CDR3 loop spans 15 amino acids. The CDR3 coding sequence is TGTGCCAGCAGCTACGCGACAGACGTAGACTATGGCTACACCTTC. Translation gives CASSYATDVDYGYTF.

This clonotype was detected a few times. This chain uses TRBV7-6 with TRBJ2-1; 11 nucleotides agree with TRBD1. Per germline, CDR1 SGHVS and CDR2 FNYEAQ. With V trimmed by 3 bases and J by 8 bases, 3 bases remained unmatched. The CDR3 totals 14 residues. DNA of the CDR3: TGTGCCAGCAGCTTGGAGGACAGGGGGCATGAGCAGTTCTTC. This sequence encodes CASSLEDRGHEQFF.

The chain recombines TRBV9 with TRBJ1-1; D gene ambiguous. CDR3 size: 13 residues. The V end lost 5 bases, the J end lost 4 bases, and 12 bases lay between the germline ends. CDR1 is SGDLS, CDR2 YYNGEE, per germline. In DNA form, the CDR3 reads TGTGCCAGCAGTGGAGGACTTAGCACTGAAGCTTTCTTT. It yields the protein CASSGGLSTEAFF.

V usage is TRBV2 and J usage is TRBJ2-7, with a tentative D call TRBD1 (5 bases). From germline, CDR1 is SNHLY and CDR2 FYNNEI. V was trimmed by 6 bases and J by 3 bases, leaving 12 bases between them. There are 13 residues in the CDR3. This CDR3 is CASSPRAFYEQYF. The CDR3 nucleotides read TGTGCCAGCAGCCCCAGGGCGTTCTACGAGCAGTACTTC.

The table lists this clonotype with a count of one. The CDR3, as DNA: TGTGCCAGCATTCTAGGGCCAGGGTGGTATGAGACCCAGTACTTC. Translating it yields CASILGPGWYETQYF. V and J are TRBV7-8 and TRBJ2-5; possible D gene TRBD1, 5 bases. Germline V gene lookup returns CDR1 SGHVS and CDR2 FQNEAQ. The CDR3 spans 15 residues. V was trimmed by 7 bases and J by 5 bases, leaving 20 bases between them.

The V gene is TRBV7-8, the J gene TRBJ1-1; no reliable D call. Trimming removed 5 bases at V and 4 bases at J, with 8 bases between. This CDR3 region has 12 residues. CDR1 is SGHVS and CDR2 is FQNEAQ in the germline V gene. CDR3 amino acids: CASSVTATEAFF. The CDR3 DNA is TGTGCCAGCAGCGTAACAGCCACTGAAGCTTTCTTT. Complete variable domain (other parts from reference TRBV7-8 and TRBJ1-1): GAGVSQSPRYKVAKRGQDVALRCDPISGHVSLFWYQQALGQGPEFLTYFQNEAQLDKSGLPSDRFFAERPEGSVSTLKIQRTQQEDSAVYLCASSVTATEAFFGQGTRLTVV.

The chain couples TRBV7-9 to TRBJ2-1, with 10 bases lining up with TRBD2. The CDR3 sequence is 19 residues long. Trimming removed 4 bases from V and 7 bases from J; junction bases left unmatched: 19. Germline CDR1 and CDR2: SEHNR and FQNEAQ (reference sequence). For the CDR3, the DNA is TGTGCCAGCAGCTCATCTAGCGGGGGAATGGGAGAAGGGATAAATGAGCAGTTCTTC. This sequence encodes CASSSSSGGMGEGINEQFF.

In its sample, this clonotype was seen a few times. The chain uses TRBV11-2 and TRBJ2-1, with D possibly TRBD2 on 6 matching bases. V was clipped by 1 base and J by 6 bases, with 13 bases between them. The CDR3 is made up of 15 amino acids. Germline V gene data show CDR1 as SGHAT and CDR2 as FQNNGV. This chain's CDR3 is CASSLVPEGSNEQFF. The CDR3 bases are TGTGCCAGCAGCTTAGTCCCGGAGGGATCCAATGAGCAGTTCTTC.

This clonotype occurred a few times. In nucleotides, the CDR3 is TGTGCCAGCAGTTACTCTGAGGGGGTTGCGAACACCGGGGAGCTGTTTTTT. The encoded protein is CASSYSEGVANTGELFF. The rearrangement uses TRBV6-5 and TRBJ2-2, with D possibly being TRBD1 (6 bases). CDR1 and CDR2 (germline): MNHEY, SVGAGI. The length of the CDR3 is 17 residues. V lost 0 bases, J lost 0 bases, and 11 bases lay in between.

This clonotype turned up a few times. The chain couples TRBV6-6 to TRBJ2-7; no clear D. V shed 6 bases and J shed 3 bases, with 9 bases lying between them. Germline CDR1 is MNHNY and CDR2 is SVGAGI (reference sequence). CDR3 length: 12 amino acids. CDR3 region: CASRGENYEQYF. Here the CDR3 DNA reads TGTGCCAGCAGAGGCGAAAACTACGAGCAGTACTTC.

The chain recombines TRBV27 with TRBJ2-7, with D perhaps TRBD1 or TRBD2 (5 bases each). The CDR3 is made up of 14 amino acids. CDR1 and CDR2 (germline): MNHEY, SMNVEV (reference sequence). V lost 6 bases and J lost 1, with 13 bases in between. The CDR3 DNA is TGTGCCAGCAGACGGGACCCAAGATCCTACGAGCAGTACTTC. As protein: CASRRDPRSYEQYF.

Only a few counts were recorded for this clonotype. This rearrangement joins TRBV7-9 to TRBJ2-1; 7 nucleotides align to TRBD2. Germline V CDR1 and CDR2: SEHNR, FQNEAQ (reference sequence). The ends lost 6 bases at V and 7 bases at J; junction bases unmatched: 15. This CDR3 is built from 16 residues. The CDR3 spells CASRTSGTTIQNEQFF. CDR3 DNA sequence: TGTGCCAGCAGAACATCCGGGACTACGATACAGAATGAGCAGTTCTTC.